This T cell receptor (beta chain) was sequenced during a study of cytomegalovirus exposure and HLA in healthy donors. The ends were cut back, 6 bases at V and 4 bases at J, with 9 bases in the middle. The CDR3 is made up of 12 amino acids. Looked up from germline, CDR1 is MGHDK and CDR2 is SYGVNS. Both 60 Vbeta primers and 13 Jbeta primers went into the PCR. The data were produced by immunoSEQ multiplex PCR, yet TCRdb's version contains in-frame clones alone and is incomplete. The sample lists more than 80,000 clones, around 79% occurring once. What was sequenced was PBMCs. The V and J genes are TRBV25-1 and TRBJ2-5; the D gene is possibly TRBD1 (6 bases). The TCR was taken from a man between 60 and 75 years old in good health and CMV-seronegative. The CDR3 loop reads CASRGAGETQYF. The CDR3 nucleotides are TGTGCCAGCAGGGGGGCAGGAGAGACCCAGTACTTC.